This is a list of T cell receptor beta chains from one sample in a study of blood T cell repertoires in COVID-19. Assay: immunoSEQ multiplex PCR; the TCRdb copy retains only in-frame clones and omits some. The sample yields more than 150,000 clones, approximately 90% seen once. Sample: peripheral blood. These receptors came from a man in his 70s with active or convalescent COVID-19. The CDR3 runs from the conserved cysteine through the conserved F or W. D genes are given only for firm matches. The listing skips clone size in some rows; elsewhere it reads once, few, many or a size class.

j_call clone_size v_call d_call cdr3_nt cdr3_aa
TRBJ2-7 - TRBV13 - TGTGCCAGCAGCTTAGGGTACTACGAGCAGTACTTC CASSLGYYEQYF
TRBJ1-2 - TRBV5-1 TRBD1 TGCGCCAGCAGCCCGGACAGGGGAATTGACGGCTACACCTTC CASSPDRGIDGYTF
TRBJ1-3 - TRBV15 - TGTGCCACCAGCAGAGATCAGGGGATCTCTGGAAACACCATATATTTT CATSRDQGISGNTIYF
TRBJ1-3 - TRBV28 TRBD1 TGTGCCAGCAGTACAGGGGGCTCTGGAAACACCATATATTTT CASSTGGSGNTIYF
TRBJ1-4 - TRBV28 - TGTGCCAGCACCCCTGGGGGGCGGGGGCAGGAAAAACTGTTTTTT CASTPGGRGQEKLFF
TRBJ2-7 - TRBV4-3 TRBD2 TGCGCCAGCAGCCGACACCAGGGACTAGCGGGAGGGAGGCTATACGAGCAGTACTTC CASSRHQGLAGGRLYEQYF
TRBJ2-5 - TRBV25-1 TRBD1 TGTGCCAGCAGTGAATGGGCAGGGGGCGGGGAGACCCAGTACTTC CASSEWAGGGETQYF
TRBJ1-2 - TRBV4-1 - TGCGCCAGCAGCCCTTTTGATGGCTACACCTTC CASSPFDGYTF
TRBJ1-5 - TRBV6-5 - TGTGCCAGCAGTTATTCGGGAATAGGGCAGCCCCAGCATTTT CASSYSGIGQPQHF
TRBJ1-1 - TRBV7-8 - TGTGCCAGCAGCCGACGGGTCGGGAACACTGAAGCTTTCTTT CASSRRVGNTEAFF
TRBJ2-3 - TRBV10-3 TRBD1 TGTGCCATCAGTGACGGACAGGGATACACAGATACGCAGTATTTT CAISDGQGYTDTQYF
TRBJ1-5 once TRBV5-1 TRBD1 TGCGCCAGCAGCTTGGGGGACAGGGGGGATCAGCCCCAGCATTTT CASSLGDRGDQPQHF
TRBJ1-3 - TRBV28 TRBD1 TGTGCCAGCAGTACGCTACCGGGACAGGGACACACCATATATTTT CASSTLPGQGHTIYF
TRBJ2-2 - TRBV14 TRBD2 TGTGCCAGCAGCCAAGTCCCTAGCGGGATCCCCGGGGAGCTGTTTTTT CASSQVPSGIPGELFF
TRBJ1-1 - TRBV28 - TGTGCCAGCAGTTTATACGGTCACACTGAAGCTTTCTTT CASSLYGHTEAFF
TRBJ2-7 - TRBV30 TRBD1 TGTGCCTGGAACAGGGGGCCCTTATCCTACGAGCAGTACTTC CAWNRGPLSYEQYF
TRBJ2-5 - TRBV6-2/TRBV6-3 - TGTGCCAGCAGTTACGATGGCGGGTTTACGACCCAGTACTTC CASSYDGGFTTQYF
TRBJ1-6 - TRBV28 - TGTGCCAGCAGACGGAGGGCCTCCTATAATTCACCCCTCCACTTT CASRRRASYNSPLHF
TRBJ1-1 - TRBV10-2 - TGCGCCAGCAGTGAGACAGGTGAAGCTTTCTTT CASSETGEAFF
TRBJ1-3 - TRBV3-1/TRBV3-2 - TGTGCCAGCAGCCAAGACGGTTCCTCTGGAAACACCATATATTTT CASSQDGSSGNTIYF
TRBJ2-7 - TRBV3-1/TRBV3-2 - TGTGCCAGCAGCCAAGCCCACTCCTACGAGCAGTACTTC CASSQAHSYEQYF
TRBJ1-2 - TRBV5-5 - TGTGCCAGCAGCTTTTCAGGATCCGGATCGTATGGCTACACCTTC CASSFSGSGSYGYTF
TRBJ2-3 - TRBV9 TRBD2 TGTGCCAGCTCCCCCACTAGCGGGATTTTTACAGATACGCAGTATTTT CASSPTSGIFTDTQYF
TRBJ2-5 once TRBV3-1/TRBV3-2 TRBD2 TGTGCCAGCGGAACTAGCGGGGGGATTCAAGAGACCCAGTACTTC CASGTSGGIQETQYF
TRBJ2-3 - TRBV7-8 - TGTGCCAGCAGCCCAGGGGGGATAGCGTATTTT CASSPGGIAYF
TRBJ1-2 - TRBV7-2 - TGTGCCAGCAGCCAAGGTGAGGGTGGCGGCTACACCTTC CASSQGEGGGYTF
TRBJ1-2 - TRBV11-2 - TGTGCCAGCAGCTTATCGGGGGGCTATGGCTACACCTTC CASSLSGGYGYTF
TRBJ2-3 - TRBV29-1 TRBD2 TGCAGCGTCATCGTAATAGCGGGGGGGCTGTTAGGAGATACGCAGTATTTT CSVIVIAGGLLGDTQYF
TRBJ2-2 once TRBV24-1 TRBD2 TGTGCCACCAGTGACCCCCGGGGAGCGGGGGGTTCCGGGGAGCTGTTTTTT CATSDPRGAGGSGELFF
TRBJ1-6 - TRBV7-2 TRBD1 TGTGCCAGCAGCTTAGCCCCGACAGGGGGTGGGGTTTCACCCCTCCACTTT CASSLAPTGGGVSPLHF
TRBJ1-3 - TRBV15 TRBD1 TGTGCCACCAGCAGAGGGCAGGGGGCATCTGGAAACACCATATATTTT CATSRGQGASGNTIYF
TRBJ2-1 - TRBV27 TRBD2 TGTGCCAGCAGTTTCCGAACTAGCGGGAGGGCCGATGAGCAGTTCTTC CASSFRTSGRADEQFF
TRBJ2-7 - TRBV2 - TGTGCCAGCAGTATCGCTGCTGACAGGACGGACTCCTACGAGCAGTACTTC CASSIAADRTDSYEQYF
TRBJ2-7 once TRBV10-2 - TGCGCCAGCAGTGTGGCCAACTACGAGCAGTACTTC CASSVANYEQYF
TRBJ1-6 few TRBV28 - TGTGCCAGCAGTTTAGGAGGAGGGGATTCACCCCTCCACTTT CASSLGGGDSPLHF
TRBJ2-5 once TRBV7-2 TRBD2 TGTGCCAGCAGCTTAGAAGCGGGGGGGCGTACCCAGTACTTC CASSLEAGGRTQYF
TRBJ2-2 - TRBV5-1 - TGCGCCAGCAGCTTGGACGGGGTCCCGGTCGGGGAGCTGTTTTTT CASSLDGVPVGELFF
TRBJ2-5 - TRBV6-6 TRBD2 TGTGCCAGCAGAAGCCTAGCGGGAGGGCCGGAGACCCAGTACTTC CASRSLAGGPETQYF
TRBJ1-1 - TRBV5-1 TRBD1 TGCGCCAGCAGCCTGGACAGGGGGCAAGCTTTCTTT CASSLDRGQAFF
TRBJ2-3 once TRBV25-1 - TGTGCCAGCAAGATTGGAACGGGGGTCACAGATACGCAGTATTTT CASKIGTGVTDTQYF
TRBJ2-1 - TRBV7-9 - TGTGCCAGCAGCTTAGATCAGGGGACGGTATACAATGAGCAGTTCTTC CASSLDQGTVYNEQFF
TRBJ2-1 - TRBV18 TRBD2 TGTGCCAGCTCTTCCCCCGGGACTAGCGGTTACAATGAGCAGTTCTTC CASSSPGTSGYNEQFF
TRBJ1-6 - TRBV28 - TGTGCCAGCAGTTTTAGGTCAGGCTCCCTCCACTTT CASSFRSGSLHF
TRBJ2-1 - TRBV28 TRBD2 TGTGCCAGCAGTTTAGGCGGGAGCTTGGGTGAGCAGTTCTTC CASSLGGSLGEQFF
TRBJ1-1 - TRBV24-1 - TGTGCCACCAGTGAAAACAGGGCTACTGAAGCTTTCTTT CATSENRATEAFF
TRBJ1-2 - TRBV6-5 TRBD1 TGTGCCAGCAGCCAGACAGGGTCTTGGGGCTACACCTTC CASSQTGSWGYTF
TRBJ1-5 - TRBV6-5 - TGTGCCAGCAACGCACGGACAAGCAATCAGCCCCAGCATTTT CASNARTSNQPQHF
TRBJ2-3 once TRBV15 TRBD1 TGTGCCACCAGCGGCCGGGAGGGGTGGGACAGGGGGACAGATACGCAGTATTTT CATSGREGWDRGTDTQYF
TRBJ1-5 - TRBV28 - TGTGCCAGCATATCGGGATTAAATCAGCCCCAGCATTTT CASISGLNQPQHF
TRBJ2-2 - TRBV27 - TGTGCCAGCAGTCCAGACACCGGGGAGCTGTTTTTT CASSPDTGELFF
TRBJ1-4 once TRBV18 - TGTGCCAGCTCACCAGGCAATGGCGAAAAACTGTTTTTT CASSPGNGEKLFF
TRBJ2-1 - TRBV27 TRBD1 TGTGCCAGCTGGGGACAGCTAAATCCCAATGAGCAGTTCTTC CASWGQLNPNEQFF
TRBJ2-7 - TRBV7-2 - TGTGCCACCCTACCATCGAATTCACCGTACTACGAGCAGTACTTC CATLPSNSPYYEQYF
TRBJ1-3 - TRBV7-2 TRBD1 TGTGCCAGCAGCTTAGGTACCGGACAGGGGGCTCGATCGAGAAACACCATATATTTT CASSLGTGQGARSRNTIYF